This record looks at one T cell receptor beta chain sequence and its context. Antigen unknown. This record belongs to a study of CD8+CD57+ T cells in acquired aplastic anemia. Study-level background: CD4+ and CD8+ cells, once sorted, gave DNA averaging roughly 3.2 ug.

An expansion of CD8+CD57+ cells by flow cytometry had been shown in patients chosen for sequencing. As a group, the patients uniformly had severe acquired aplastic anemia. This CDR3 region has 16 residues. With V trimmed by 2 bases and J by 1 base, 2 bases remained unmatched. Germline V gene sequence: CDR1 SGHRS, CDR2 YFSETQ. Study conclusions and caveats: Roughly 30 sequences, all CD8+ CDR3, were shared between patients and controls. The CD8+ Simpson's diversity of patients and controls was not significantly different.

CDR3 and TCR beta VDJ profiling relied on a genomic DNA template. A single record per CDR3 protein comes from TCRdb applying MiXCR to the reads. The sample gives 180,000 or so distinct CDR3 sequences, 47% of which show up once; 1.1% is in the top ten. The TCR was taken from a human donor with aplastic anemia. J is TRBJ2-2 and V is TRBV5-1; 10 positions match TRBD2. The sample comprised sorted CD4+, CD8+, or CD8+CD57+ T cells (not recorded which) from PBMCs. In DNA form, the CDR3 reads TGCGCCAGCAGCTTAGGACTAGCGGAGAACACCGGGGAGCTGTTTTTT. Its protein product is CASSLGLAENTGELFF.